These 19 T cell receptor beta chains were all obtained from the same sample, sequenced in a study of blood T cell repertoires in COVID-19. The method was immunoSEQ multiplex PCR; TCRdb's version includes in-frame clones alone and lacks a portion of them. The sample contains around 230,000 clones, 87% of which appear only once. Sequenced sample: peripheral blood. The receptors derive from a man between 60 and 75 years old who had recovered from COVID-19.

CDR3 amino acids: CASSFSPFGQSVSEQYF. DNA of the CDR3: TGTGCCAGCAGCTTTTCTCCGTTCGGACAGAGCGTTTCCGAGCAGTACTTC. The chain recombines TRBV7-6 with TRBJ2-7; D might be TRBD1 (6 bases). CDR1 SGHVS and CDR2 FNYEAQ come from the germline V gene. This CDR3 contains 17 residues. V was trimmed by 3 bases and J by 6 bases, leaving 24 bases between them.

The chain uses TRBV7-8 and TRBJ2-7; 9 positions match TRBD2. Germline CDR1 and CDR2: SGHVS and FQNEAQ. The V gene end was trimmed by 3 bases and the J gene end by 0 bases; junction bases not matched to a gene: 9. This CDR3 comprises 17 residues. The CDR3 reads CASSFDPSGDSSYEQYF. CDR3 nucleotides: TGTGCCAGCAGCTTCGATCCTAGCGGGGATAGCTCCTACGAGCAGTACTTC.

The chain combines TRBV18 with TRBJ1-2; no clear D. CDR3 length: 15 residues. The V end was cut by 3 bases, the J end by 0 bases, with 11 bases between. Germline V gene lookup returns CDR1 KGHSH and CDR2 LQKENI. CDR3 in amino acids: CASSPANTANYGYTF. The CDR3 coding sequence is TGTGCCAGCTCACCTGCGAACACAGCTAACTATGGCTACACCTTC.

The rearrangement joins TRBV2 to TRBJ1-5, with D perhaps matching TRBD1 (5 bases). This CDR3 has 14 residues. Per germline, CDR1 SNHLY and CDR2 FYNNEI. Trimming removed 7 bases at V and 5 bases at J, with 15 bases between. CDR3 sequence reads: CASTQTANYQPQHF. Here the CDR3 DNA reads TGTGCCAGCACACAGACAGCCAATTATCAGCCCCAGCATTTT.

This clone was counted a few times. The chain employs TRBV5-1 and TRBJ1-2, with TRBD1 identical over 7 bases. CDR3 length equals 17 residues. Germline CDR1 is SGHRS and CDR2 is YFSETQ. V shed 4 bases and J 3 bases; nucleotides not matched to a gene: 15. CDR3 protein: CASSPGRQGSFDYGYTF. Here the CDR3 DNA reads TGCGCCAGCAGCCCAGGGAGACAGGGAAGTTTTGACTATGGCTACACCTTC.

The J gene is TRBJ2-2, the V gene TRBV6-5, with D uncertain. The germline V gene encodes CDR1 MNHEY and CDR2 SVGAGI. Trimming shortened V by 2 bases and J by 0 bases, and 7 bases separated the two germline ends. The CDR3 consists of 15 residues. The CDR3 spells CASSYVRSNTGELFF. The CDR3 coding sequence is TGTGCCAGCAGTTACGTGCGTTCGAACACCGGGGAGCTGTTTTTT.

The CDR3 DNA reads TGCAGCGTTATCCTCGACAGGGTGAAGGGCTACACCTTC. The encoded protein is CSVILDRVKGYTF. The chain uses TRBV29-1 and TRBJ1-2; 7 bases are a match to TRBD1. This CDR3 spans 13 amino acids. Germline assignment: CDR1 SQVTM and CDR2 ANQGSEA. V gave up 5 bases and J gave up 8 bases; unmatched junction bases: 11.

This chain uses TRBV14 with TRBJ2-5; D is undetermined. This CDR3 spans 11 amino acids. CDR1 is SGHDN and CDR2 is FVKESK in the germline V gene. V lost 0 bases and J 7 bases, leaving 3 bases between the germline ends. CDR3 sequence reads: CASSQERTQYF. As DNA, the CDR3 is TGTGCCAGCAGCCAAGAGAGGACCCAGTACTTC.

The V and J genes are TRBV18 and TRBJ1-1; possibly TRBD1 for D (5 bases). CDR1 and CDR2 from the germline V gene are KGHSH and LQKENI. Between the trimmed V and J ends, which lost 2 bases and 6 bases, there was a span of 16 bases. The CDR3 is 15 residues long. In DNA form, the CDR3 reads TGTGCCAGCTCACCAAGGTGGGGCAAGGGCGCTGAAGCTTTCTTT. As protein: CASSPRWGKGAEAFF.

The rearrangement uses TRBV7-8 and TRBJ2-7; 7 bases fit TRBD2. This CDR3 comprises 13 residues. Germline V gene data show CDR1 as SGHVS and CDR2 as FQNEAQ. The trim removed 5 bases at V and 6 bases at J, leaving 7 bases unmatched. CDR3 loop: CASSGGVRGEQYV. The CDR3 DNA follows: TGTGCCAGCAGCGGGGGGGTCCGTGGCGAGCAGTACGTC.

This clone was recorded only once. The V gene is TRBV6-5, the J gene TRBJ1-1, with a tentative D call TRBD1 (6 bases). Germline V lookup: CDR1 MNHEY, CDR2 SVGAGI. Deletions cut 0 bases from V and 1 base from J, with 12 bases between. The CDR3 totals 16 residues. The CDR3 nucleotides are TGTGCCAGCAGTTACTCGATTGGGGGCTGGAACACTGAAGCTTTCTTT. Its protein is CASSYSIGGWNTEAFF.

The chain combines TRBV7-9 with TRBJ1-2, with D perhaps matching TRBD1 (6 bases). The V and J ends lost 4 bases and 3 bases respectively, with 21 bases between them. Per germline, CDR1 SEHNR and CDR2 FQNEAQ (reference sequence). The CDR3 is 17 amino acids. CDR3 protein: CASSSVKGQGPYYGYTF. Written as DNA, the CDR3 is TGTGCCAGCAGCTCCGTTAAGGGGCAGGGGCCTTACTATGGCTACACCTTC.

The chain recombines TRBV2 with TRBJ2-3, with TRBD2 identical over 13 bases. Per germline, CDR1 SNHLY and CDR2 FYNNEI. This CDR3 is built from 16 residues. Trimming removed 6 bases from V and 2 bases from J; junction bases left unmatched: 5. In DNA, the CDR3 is TGTGCCAGCAGCGCGGGACTAGCGGGGATCACAGATACGCAGTATTTT. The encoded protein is CASSAGLAGITDTQYF.

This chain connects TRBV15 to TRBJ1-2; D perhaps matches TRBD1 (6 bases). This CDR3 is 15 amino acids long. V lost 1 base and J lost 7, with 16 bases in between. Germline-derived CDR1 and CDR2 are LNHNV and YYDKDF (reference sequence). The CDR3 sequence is CATSRAPDSTFGYTF. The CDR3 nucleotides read TGTGCCACCAGCAGAGCCCCGGACAGTACCTTTGGCTACACCTTC.

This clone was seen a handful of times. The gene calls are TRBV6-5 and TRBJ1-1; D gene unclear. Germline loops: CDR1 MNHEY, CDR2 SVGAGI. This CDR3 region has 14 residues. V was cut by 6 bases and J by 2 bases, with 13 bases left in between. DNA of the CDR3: TGTGCCAGCAGAGTAAGCGTAGGTAACACTGAAGCTTTCTTT. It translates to CASRVSVGNTEAFF.

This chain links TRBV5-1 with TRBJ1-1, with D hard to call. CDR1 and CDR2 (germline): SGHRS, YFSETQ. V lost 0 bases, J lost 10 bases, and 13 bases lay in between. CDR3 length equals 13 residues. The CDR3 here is CASSLVGEGVAFF. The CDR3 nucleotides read TGCGCCAGCAGCTTGGTCGGGGAAGGAGTAGCTTTCTTT. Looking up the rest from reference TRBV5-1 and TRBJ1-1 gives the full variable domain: KAGVTQTPRYLIKTRGQQVTLSCSPISGHRSVSWYQQTPGQGLQFLFEYFSETQRNKGNFPGRFSGRQFSNSRSEMNVSTLELGDSALYLCASSLVGEGVAFFGQGTRLTVV.

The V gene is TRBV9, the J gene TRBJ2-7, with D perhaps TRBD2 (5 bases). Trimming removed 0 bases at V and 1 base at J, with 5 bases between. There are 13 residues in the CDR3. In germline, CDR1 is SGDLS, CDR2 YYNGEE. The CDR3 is CASSVGGSYEQYF. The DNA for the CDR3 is TGTGCCAGCAGCGTAGGCGGGTCCTACGAGCAGTACTTC.

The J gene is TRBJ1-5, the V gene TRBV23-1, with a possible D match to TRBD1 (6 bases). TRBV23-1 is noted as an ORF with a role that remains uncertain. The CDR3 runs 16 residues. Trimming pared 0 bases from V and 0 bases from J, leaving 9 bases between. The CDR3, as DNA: TGCGCCAGCAGTCAATCAGGGGGTTATAGCAATCAGCCCCAGCATTTT. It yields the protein CASSQSGGYSNQPQHF.

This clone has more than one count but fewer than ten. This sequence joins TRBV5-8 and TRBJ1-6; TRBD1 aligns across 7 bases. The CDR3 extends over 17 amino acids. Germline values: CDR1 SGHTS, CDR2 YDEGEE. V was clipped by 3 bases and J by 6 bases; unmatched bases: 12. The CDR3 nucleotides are TGTGCCAGCAGCTCGGGCGTAACAGGGGCCCCTAATTCACCCCTCCACTTT. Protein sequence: CASSSGVTGAPNSPLHF.